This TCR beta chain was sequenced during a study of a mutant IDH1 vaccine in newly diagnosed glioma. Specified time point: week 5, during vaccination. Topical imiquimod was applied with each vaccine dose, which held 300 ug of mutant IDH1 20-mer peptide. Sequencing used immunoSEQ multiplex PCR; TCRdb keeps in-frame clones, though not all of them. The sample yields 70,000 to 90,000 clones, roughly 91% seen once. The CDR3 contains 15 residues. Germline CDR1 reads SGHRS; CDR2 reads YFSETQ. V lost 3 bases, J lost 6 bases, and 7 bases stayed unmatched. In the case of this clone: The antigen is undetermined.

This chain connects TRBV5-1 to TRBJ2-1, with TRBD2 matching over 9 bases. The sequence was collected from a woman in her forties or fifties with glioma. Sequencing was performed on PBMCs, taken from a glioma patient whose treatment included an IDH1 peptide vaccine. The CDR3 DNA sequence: TGCGCCAGCAGCTCACAGCGGGAGGAGTTCAATGAGCAGTTCTTC. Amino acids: CASSSQREEFNEQFF.